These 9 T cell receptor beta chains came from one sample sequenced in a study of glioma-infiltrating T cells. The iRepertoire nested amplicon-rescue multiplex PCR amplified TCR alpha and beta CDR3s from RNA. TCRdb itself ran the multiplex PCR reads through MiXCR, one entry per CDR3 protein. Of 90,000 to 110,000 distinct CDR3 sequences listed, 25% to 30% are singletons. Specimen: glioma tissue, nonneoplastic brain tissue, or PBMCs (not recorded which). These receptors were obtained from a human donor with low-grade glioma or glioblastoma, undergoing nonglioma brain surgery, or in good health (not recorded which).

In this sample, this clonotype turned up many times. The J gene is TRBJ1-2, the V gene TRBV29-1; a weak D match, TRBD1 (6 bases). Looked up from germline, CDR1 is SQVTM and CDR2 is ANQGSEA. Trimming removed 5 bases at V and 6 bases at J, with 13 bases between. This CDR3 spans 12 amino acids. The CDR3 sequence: CSVPGGGDGYTF. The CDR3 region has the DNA TGCAGCGTTCCCGGAGGGGGGGATGGCTACACCTTC.

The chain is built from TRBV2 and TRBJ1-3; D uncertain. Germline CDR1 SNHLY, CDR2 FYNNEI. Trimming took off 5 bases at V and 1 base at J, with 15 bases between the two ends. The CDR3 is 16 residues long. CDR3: CASSLQETLSGNTIYF. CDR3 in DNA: TGTGCCAGCAGTCTTCAGGAGACTCTTTCTGGAAACACCATATATTTT.

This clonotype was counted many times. The CDR3 DNA sequence: TGCAGCGTTGAAGGTCGGCAGGGCTATGGCTACACCTTC. Its protein product is CSVEGRQGYGYTF. The rearrangement joins TRBV29-1 to TRBJ1-2; D is perhaps TRBD1 (5 bases). The CDR3 extends over 13 amino acids. Germline V gives CDR1 SQVTM, CDR2 ANQGSEA. V was shortened by 1 base and J by 4 bases, with 10 bases between the two germline ends.

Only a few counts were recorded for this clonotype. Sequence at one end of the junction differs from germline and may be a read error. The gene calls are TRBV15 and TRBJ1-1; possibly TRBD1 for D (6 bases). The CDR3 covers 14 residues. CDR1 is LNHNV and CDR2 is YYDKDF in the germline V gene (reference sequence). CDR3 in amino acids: CAPSRRGGNTEAFF. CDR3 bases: TGTGCCCCCAGCAGAAGGGGGGGAAACACTGAAGCTTTCTTT.

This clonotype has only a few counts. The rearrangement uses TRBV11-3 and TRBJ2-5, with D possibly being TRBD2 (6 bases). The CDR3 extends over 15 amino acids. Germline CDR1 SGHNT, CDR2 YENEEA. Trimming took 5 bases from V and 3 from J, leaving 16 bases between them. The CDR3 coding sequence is TGTGCCAGCAGCCCTGCAGGGACTGGAAAAGAGACCCAGTACTTC. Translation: CASSPAGTGKETQYF.

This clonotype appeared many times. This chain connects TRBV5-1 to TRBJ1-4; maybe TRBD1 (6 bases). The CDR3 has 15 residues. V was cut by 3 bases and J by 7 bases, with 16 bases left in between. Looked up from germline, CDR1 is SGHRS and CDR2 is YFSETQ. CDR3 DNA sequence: TGCGCCAGCAGCTACGGACAGTTCCGTCCTGAAAAACTGTTTTTT. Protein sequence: CASSYGQFRPEKLFF. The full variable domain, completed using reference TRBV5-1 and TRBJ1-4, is KAGVTQTPRYLIKTRGQQVTLSCSPISGHRSVSWYQQTPGQGLQFLFEYFSETQRNKGNFPGRFSGRQFSNSRSEMNVSTLELGDSALYLCASSYGQFRPEKLFFGSGTQLSVL.

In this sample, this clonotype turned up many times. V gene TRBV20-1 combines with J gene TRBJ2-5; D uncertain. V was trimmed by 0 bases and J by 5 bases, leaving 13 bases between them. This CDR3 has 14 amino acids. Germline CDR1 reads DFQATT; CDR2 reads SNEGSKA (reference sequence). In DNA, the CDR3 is TGCAGTGCTAGAGATTGGACCGAACGCGAGACCCAGTACTTC. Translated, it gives CSARDWTERETQYF.

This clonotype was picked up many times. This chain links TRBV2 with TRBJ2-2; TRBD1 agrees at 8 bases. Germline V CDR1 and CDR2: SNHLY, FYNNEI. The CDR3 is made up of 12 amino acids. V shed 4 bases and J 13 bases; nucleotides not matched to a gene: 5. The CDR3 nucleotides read TGTGCCAGCAGTGCCGGACAGGGTGGGCTGTTTTTT. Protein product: CASSAGQGGLFF.

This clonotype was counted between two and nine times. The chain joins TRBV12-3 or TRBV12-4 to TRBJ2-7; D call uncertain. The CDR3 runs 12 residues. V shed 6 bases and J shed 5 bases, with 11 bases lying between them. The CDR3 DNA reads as TGTGCCAGCAGCCGTATCCGCCACGAGCAGTACTTC. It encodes CASSRIRHEQYF.